The clone carrying this T cell receptor (beta chain) was observed a few times. Its specificity is unknown. The source of the sample is a study of CD4+ T cells in melanoma. Study outcomes and limitations: Reportedly, melanoma neoantigen-specific CD4+ T cells showed varied differentiation states.

Repertoires were generated with immunoSEQ multiplex PCR, while TCRdb's copy carries only in-frame clones and drops some. The sample records around 100,000 clones, roughly 90% being singletons. Germline lookup yields CDR1 KGHSH and CDR2 LQKENI. V was clipped by 3 bases and J by 6 bases, with 15 bases between them. This CDR3 has 16 residues. This clonotype was obtained from a human donor with melanoma. The sequenced material came from peripheral blood. The chain links TRBV18 to TRBJ1-6; a possible D gene is TRBD1 (6 bases). The CDR3 region has the DNA TGTGCCAGCTCACCGCGGGGCCAGGGGACTAATTCACCCCTCCACTTT. It codes for CASSPRGQGTNSPLHF.